Below, 10 T cell receptor beta chains from the same sample are listed, as sequenced in a study of blood T cell repertoires in COVID-19. Only in-frame clones appear in the TCRdb table, and some are missing; sequencing was by immunoSEQ multiplex PCR. The profile shows some 300,000 clones, 88% of them singletons. The sequencing input was PBMCs or T cells enriched from blood (not recorded which). The receptors shown here come from a woman aged 30 to 39 who had recovered from COVID-19.

The chain recombines TRBV5-1 with TRBJ1-2; 8 positions agree with TRBD1. Unmatched junction bases numbered 14, after V lost 5 bases and J lost 5 bases. The CDR3 sequence is 16 residues long. The germline gives CDR1 SGHRS, CDR2 YFSETQ. The CDR3 DNA sequence: TGCGCCAGCAGAGAGGCAGGGGGCATATTTCTATATGGCTACACCTTC. This codes for CASREAGGIFLYGYTF.

Comments on this clone: This sample includes further DNA sequences coding for the same CDR3. This chain joins TRBV5-1 and TRBJ2-1; 14 positions agree with TRBD2. Germline values: CDR1 SGHRS, CDR2 YFSETQ. The V and J ends lost 3 bases and 8 bases, in that order; junction bases with no gene match: 4. This CDR3 comprises 15 residues. The CDR3 sequence: CASSSGLAGVDEQFF. CDR3 nucleotides: TGCGCCAGCAGCTCGGGACTAGCGGGAGTGGATGAGCAGTTCTTC.

This clone was seen only a few times. The chain has TRBV5-6 and TRBJ1-2; 7 nucleotides agree with TRBD1. The junction had 9 bases not matched to a gene; V was cut back by 4 bases and J by 12 bases. The germline gives CDR1 SGHDT, CDR2 YYEEEE. The CDR3 consists of 12 residues. In nucleotides, the CDR3 is TGTGCCAGCAGCCGGCGACAGGGAATCCACACCTTC. This codes for CASSRRQGIHTF.

The chain employs TRBV4-3 and TRBJ2-6; perhaps TRBD2 as D (6 bases). The CDR3 contains 16 residues. From germline, CDR1 is LGHNA and CDR2 YSLEER. V shed 0 bases and J shed 2 bases, with 8 bases lying between them. The CDR3 loop is CASSQDSGAGANVLTF. CDR3 DNA: TGCGCCAGCAGCCAAGACTCGGGGGCTGGGGCCAACGTCCTGACTTTC.

The rearrangement links TRBV3-1 (or the pseudogene TRBV3-2) to TRBJ1-2, with 7 bases lining up with TRBD1. This CDR3 has 13 residues. Germline trimming cut 7 bases from V and 2 bases from J; bases unmatched to any gene: 4. Germline values: CDR1 LGHDT, CDR2 YNNKEL (reference sequence). The DNA for the CDR3 is TGTGCCAGCACCCTGACAGGGAACTATGGCTACACCTTC. This translates into CASTLTGNYGYTF.

The chain has TRBV27 and TRBJ1-2; TRBD1 agrees at 9 bases. CDR1 MNHEY and CDR2 SMNVEV come from the germline V gene (reference sequence). V lost 10 bases and J lost 4; bases outside the gene matches: 16. This CDR3 comprises 16 residues. The CDR3 region is CATRGPGQGIGYGYTF. The CDR3 nucleotides are TGTGCCACCAGGGGGCCGGGACAGGGCATTGGCTATGGCTACACCTTC.

The chain couples TRBV9 to TRBJ2-6; D gene ambiguous. There are 14 residues in the CDR3. Per the germline V gene, CDR1 is SGDLS and CDR2 is YYNGEE. The V gene lost 3 bases and the J gene lost 0 bases, with 4 bases spanning the gap. The CDR3 reads CASSDNSGANVLTF. CDR3 nucleotide sequence: TGTGCCAGCAGCGACAACTCTGGGGCCAACGTCCTGACTTTC.

This clone was found once. The J gene is TRBJ1-2, the V gene TRBV19; TRBD1 is a possible D gene (5 bases). V was shortened by 7 bases and J by 8 bases, with 14 bases between the two germline ends. CDR3 size: 12 residues. Germline loops: CDR1 LNHDA, CDR2 SQIVND (reference sequence). The CDR3 spells CASTSREGGYTF. The CDR3 DNA follows: TGTGCCAGTACGTCCAGGGAAGGGGGCTACACCTTC.

This chain links TRBV12-3 or TRBV12-4 with TRBJ1-5; D remains unclear. Trimming stripped 4 bases from V and 4 bases from J, with 5 bases between. The CDR3 runs 12 residues. The DNA for the CDR3 is TGTGCCAGCAGTTCGCAGAATCAGCCCCAGCATTTT. Amino acid sequence: CASSSQNQPQHF.

The rearrangement links TRBV5-1 to TRBJ2-7; a weak D match, TRBD1 (5 bases). This CDR3 comprises 16 residues. CDR1 is SGHRS, CDR2 YFSETQ, per germline. Trimming removed 0 bases at V and 1 base at J, with 14 bases between. In DNA form, the CDR3 reads TGCGCCAGCAGCTTGGCCAGGGCAGTGGAATCCTACGAGCAGTACTTC. Protein product: CASSLARAVESYEQYF.